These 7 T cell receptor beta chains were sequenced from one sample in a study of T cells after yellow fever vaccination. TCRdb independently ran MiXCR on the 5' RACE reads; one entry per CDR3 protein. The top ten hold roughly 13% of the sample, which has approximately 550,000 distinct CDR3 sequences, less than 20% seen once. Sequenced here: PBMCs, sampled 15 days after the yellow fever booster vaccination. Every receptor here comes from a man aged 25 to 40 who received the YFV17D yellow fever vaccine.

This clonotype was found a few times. This CDR3 is CASSKPSGTGGAGLLHF. CDR3 nucleotide sequence: TGTGCCAGCAGCAAACCTTCTGGGACAGGGGGTGCAGGACTCCTCCACTTT. The J gene is TRBJ1-6, the V gene TRBV7-6, with 11 bases aligning to TRBD1. The CDR3 covers 17 residues. After removal of 5 bases from V and 15 bases from J, the junction contained 18 bases not matched to a gene. Germline CDR1 reads SGHVS; CDR2 reads FNYEAQ.

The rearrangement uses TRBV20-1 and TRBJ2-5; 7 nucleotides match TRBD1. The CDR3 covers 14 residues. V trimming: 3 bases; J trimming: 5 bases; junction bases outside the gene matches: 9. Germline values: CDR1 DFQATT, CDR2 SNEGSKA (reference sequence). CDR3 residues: CSASLGTVRETQYF. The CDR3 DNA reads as TGCAGTGCTAGCCTCGGGACAGTCCGGGAGACCCAGTACTTC.

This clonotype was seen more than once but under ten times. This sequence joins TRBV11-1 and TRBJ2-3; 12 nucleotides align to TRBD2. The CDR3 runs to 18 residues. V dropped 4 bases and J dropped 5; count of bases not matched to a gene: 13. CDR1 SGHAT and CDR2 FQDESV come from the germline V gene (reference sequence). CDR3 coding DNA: TGTGCCAGCAGCTACAGTCCCCTAGCGGGAGGGATGGAAGATACGCAGTATTTT. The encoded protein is CASSYSPLAGGMEDTQYF.

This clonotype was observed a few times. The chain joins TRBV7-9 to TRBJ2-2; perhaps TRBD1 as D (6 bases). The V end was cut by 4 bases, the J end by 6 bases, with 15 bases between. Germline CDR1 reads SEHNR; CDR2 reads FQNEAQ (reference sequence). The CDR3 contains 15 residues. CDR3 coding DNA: TGTGCCAGCAGCTCTAGGACAGTGATCTCCGGGGAGCTGTTTTTT. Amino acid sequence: CASSSRTVISGELFF.

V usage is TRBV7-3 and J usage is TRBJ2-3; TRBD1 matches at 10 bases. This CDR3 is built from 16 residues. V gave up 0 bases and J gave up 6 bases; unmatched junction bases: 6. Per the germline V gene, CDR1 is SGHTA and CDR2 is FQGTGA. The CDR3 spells CASSLTGGQGTDTQYF. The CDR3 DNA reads TGTGCCAGCAGCTTAACGGGGGGACAGGGGACGGATACGCAGTATTTT. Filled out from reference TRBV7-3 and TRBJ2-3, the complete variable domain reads GAGVSQTPSNKVTEKGKYVELRCDPISGHTALYWYRQSLGQGPEFLIYFQGTGAADDSGLPNDRFFAVRPEGSVSTLKIQRTERGDSAVYLCASSLTGGQGTDTQYFGPGTRLTVL.

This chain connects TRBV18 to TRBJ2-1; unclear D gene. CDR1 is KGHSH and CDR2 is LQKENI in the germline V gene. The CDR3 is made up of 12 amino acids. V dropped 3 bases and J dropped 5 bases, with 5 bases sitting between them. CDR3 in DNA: TGTGCCAGCTCACCGAATGACAATGAGCAGTTCTTC. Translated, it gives CASSPNDNEQFF.

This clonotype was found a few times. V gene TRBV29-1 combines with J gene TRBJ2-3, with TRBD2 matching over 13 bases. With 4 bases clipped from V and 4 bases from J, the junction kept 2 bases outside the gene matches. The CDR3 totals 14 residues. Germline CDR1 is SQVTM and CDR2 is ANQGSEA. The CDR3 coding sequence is TGCAGCGTTGCACTAGCGGGAGGGCCAGATACGCAGTATTTT. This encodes CSVALAGGPDTQYF.